This TCR beta chain was sequenced for a study of radiotherapy plus CTLA-4 blockade in lung cancer. Whole-study context: Across the patients, objective responses occurred in 18%, and disease control in roughly 30%.

Generated by immunoSEQ multiplex PCR, the TCRdb table keeps only in-frame clones and is missing some. The sample carries 75,000 to 100,000 clones, around 79% recorded once. Whole-study findings and limits: Blood TCR clones of tumor origin expanded after radiotherapy plus ipilimumab.

The sample holds a few counts of this clone. Its antigen is not identified. V lost 1 base and J lost 7, with 6 bases in between. CDR1 SGHRS and CDR2 YFSETQ come from the germline V gene. The CDR3 sequence is 12 residues long. Enrolled patients, whose metastatic non-small-cell lung cancer was chemo-refractory, received focal radiation plus CTLA-4 blockade with ipilimumab. The V gene is TRBV5-1, the J gene TRBJ2-1, with D uncertain. Sequenced here: peripheral blood, sampled from a patient treated with radiotherapy plus ipilimumab. The receptor was isolated from a human donor with non-small cell lung cancer who had a partial response to radiotherapy plus ipilimumab. Some clones in this sample may be carry-over from other donors' samples. CDR3 DNA: TGCGCCAGCAGCTTGACTACTAATGAGCAGTTCTTC. Translating gives CASSLTTNEQFF.